This TCR beta chain was recorded in a study of CD8+CD57+ T cells in acquired aplastic anemia. Looking at the study overall: The DNA of sorted CD4+ and CD8+ cells averaged approximately 3.4 ug. CD4+ cell libraries from healthy donors averaged about 10.8 million reads.

Broader study findings: Patients were compared with controls for CD8+ Simpson's diversity, and no significant difference emerged. Overlap between patients and controls comprised roughly 28 CD8+ CDR3 sequences.

CDR1 and CDR2 from the germline V gene are LNHDA and SQIVND (reference sequence). CDR3 size: 14 residues. Trimming left V 1 base short and J 4 bases short, with 8 bases between. Ten or more counts support this clonotype. Its target is not known. TCR beta VDJ and CDR3 profiles were obtained from a genomic DNA template. One entry per CDR3 protein, called by TCRdb with MiXCR from the reads. The sample shows fewer than 100,000 distinct CDR3 sequences, more than 40% of them seen only once. Input material: sorted CD4+, CD8+, or CD8+CD57+ T cells (not recorded which) from PBMCs. The chain uses TRBV19 and TRBJ1-5; D uncertain. The receptor was derived from a human donor in good health, serving as a control. This CDR3 is CASSIGGRNQPQHF. The CDR3 DNA sequence: TGTGCCAGTAGTATAGGCGGAAGAAATCAGCCCCAGCATTTT.